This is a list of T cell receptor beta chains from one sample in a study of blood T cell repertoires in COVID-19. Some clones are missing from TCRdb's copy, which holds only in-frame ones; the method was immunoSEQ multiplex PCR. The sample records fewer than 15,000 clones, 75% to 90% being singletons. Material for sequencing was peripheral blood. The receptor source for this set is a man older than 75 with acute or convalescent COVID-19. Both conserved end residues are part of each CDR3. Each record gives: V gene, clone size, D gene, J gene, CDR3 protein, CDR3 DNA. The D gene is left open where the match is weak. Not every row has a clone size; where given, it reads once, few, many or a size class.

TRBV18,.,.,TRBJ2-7,CASSPIGSGFHEQYF,TGTGCCAGCTCACCAATAGGATCGGGGTTCCACGAGCAGTACTTC
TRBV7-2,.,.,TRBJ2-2,CASSFRGAVNTGELFF,TGTGCCAGCAGCTTCAGGGGTGCCGTCAACACCGGGGAGCTGTTTTTT
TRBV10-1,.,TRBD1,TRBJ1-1,CASRRTGNTEAFF,TGCGCCAGCAGGAGGACAGGGAACACTGAAGCTTTCTTT
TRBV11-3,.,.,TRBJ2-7,CASSRFGYEQYF,TGTGCCAGCAGCCGCTTCGGTTACGAGCAGTACTTC
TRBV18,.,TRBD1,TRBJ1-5,CASSRDRYNQPQHF,TGTGCCAGCTCACGGGACAGGTACAATCAGCCCCAGCATTTT
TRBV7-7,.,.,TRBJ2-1,CASSPGRAGSYNEQFF,TGTGCTAGCAGCCCGGGCAGGGCCGGCTCCTACAATGAGCAGTTCTTC
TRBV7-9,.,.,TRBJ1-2,CASSSTGLEGYTF,TGTGCCAGCAGCTCCACAGGGTTGGAGGGCTACACCTTC
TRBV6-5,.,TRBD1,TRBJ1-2,CASSYGTQGNGYTF,TGTGCCAGCAGTTACGGTACACAGGGGAATGGCTACACCTTC
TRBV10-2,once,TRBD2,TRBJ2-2,CASRTSGGGTGELFF,TGCGCCAGCCGCACTAGCGGGGGAGGGACCGGGGAGCTGTTTTTT
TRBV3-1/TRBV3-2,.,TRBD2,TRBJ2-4,CASSHTGGAKNIQYF,TGTGCCAGCAGCCATACGGGAGGGGCCAAAAACATTCAGTACTTC
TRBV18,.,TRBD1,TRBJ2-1,CASSPPTGSYNEQFF,TGTGCCAGCTCACCACCGACAGGGAGTTACAATGAGCAGTTCTTC
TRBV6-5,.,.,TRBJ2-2,CASKKLSGELFF,TGTGCCAGCAAGAAGCTGTCCGGGGAGCTGTTTTTT
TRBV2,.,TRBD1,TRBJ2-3,CASRGQAVPTDTQYF,TGTGCCAGCAGAGGACAGGCTGTACCCACAGATACGCAGTATTTT
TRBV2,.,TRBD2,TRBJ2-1,CASAGTRGYNEQFF,TGTGCCAGCGCCGGGACTAGGGGCTACAATGAGCAGTTCTTC
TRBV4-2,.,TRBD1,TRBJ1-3,CASTSDRGTGNTIYF,TGTGCCAGCACCTCGGACAGGGGAACAGGAAACACCATATATTTT
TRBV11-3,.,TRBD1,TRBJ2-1,CASSSTGTGYEQFF,TGTGCCAGCAGCTCCACCGGGACAGGCTACGAGCAGTTCTTC
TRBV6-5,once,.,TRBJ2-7,CASSYEGGREQYF,TGTGCCAGCAGTTACGAAGGAGGGCGCGAGCAGTACTTC
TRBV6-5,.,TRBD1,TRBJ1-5,CASQRQGGGQPQHF,TGTGCCAGCCAACGACAGGGGGGAGGTCAGCCCCAGCATTTT
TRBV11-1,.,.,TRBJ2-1,CASSLVRHRTNEQFF,TGTGCCAGCAGCTTAGTGCGACACAGGACCAATGAGCAGTTCTTC
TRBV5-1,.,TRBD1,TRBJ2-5,CASSSGTGQETQYF,TGCGCCAGCAGCTCCGGGACAGGACAAGAGACCCAGTACTTC
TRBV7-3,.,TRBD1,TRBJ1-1,CASSSQGWTEAFF,TGTGCCAGCAGCTCACAGGGGTGGACTGAAGCTTTCTTT
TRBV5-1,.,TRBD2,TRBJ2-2,CASTLLAGDLGELFF,TGCGCCAGCACGCTTCTAGCGGGAGACCTTGGGGAGCTGTTTTTT
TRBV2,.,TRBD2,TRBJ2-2,CASIGTSVTGELFF,TGTGCCAGCATCGGGACTAGCGTCACCGGGGAGCTGTTTTTT
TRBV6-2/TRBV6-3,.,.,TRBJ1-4,CASSQVLNEKLFF,TGTGCCAGCAGTCAGGTCCTTAATGAAAAACTGTTTTTT
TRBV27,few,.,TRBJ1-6,CASSRSDSLNSPLHF,TGTGCCAGCAGTAGATCGGACAGTCTTAATTCACCCCTCCACTTT
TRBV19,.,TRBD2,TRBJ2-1,CASSIQAGGAINEQFF,TGTGCCAGTAGTATTCAGGCGGGAGGAGCTATCAATGAGCAGTTCTTC
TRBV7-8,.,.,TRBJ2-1,CASSLFRGAVNEQFF,TGTGCCAGCAGCTTATTTCGGGGGGCTGTAAATGAGCAGTTCTTC
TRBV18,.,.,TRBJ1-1,CASSPLGHAEAFF,TGTGCCAGCTCACCATTGGGACACGCTGAAGCTTTCTTT
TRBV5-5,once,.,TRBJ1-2,CASSLAGGEYGYTF,TGTGCCAGCAGCTTGGCGGGAGGGGAATATGGCTACACCTTC
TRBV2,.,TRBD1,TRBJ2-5,CASKAGTGSFGDETQYF,TGTGCCAGCAAGGCCGGGACAGGGTCCTTCGGAGACGAGACCCAGTACTTC
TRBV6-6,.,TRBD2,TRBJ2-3,CASSASGSTDTQYF,TGTGCCAGCAGCGCTAGCGGGAGCACAGATACGCAGTATTTT